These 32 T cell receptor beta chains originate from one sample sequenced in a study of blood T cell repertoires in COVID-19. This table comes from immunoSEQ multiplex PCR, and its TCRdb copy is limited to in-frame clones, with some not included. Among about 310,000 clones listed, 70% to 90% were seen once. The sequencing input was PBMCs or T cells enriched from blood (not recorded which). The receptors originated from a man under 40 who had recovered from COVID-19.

As DNA, the CDR3 is TGTGCCAGCAGCTCCGTCCCTGAAAAACTGTTTTTT. Amino acid sequence: CASSSVPEKLFF. The J gene is TRBJ1-4, the V gene TRBV12-3 or TRBV12-4; D is undetermined. The CDR3 runs 12 residues. V lost 6 bases to trimming and J lost 7 bases, with 9 bases between them.

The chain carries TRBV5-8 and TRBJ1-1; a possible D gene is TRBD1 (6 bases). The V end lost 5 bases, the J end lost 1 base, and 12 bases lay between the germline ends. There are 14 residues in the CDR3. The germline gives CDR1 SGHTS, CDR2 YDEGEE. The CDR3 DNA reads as TGTGCCAGCAGTCTGACAGGAACGAACACTGAAGCTTTCTTT. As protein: CASSLTGTNTEAFF.

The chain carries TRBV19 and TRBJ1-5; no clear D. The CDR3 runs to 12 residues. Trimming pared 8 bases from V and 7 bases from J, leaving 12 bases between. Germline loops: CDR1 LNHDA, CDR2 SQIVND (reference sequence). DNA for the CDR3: TGTGCCAGTGGGCCCTCCTACCAGCCCCAGCATTTT. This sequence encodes CASGPSYQPQHF.

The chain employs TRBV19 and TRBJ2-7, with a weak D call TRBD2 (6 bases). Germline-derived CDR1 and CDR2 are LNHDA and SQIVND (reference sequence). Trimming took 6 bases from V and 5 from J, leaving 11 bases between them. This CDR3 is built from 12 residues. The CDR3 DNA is TGTGCCAGTAGGGCGGGGTTCAACGAGCAGTACTTC. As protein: CASRAGFNEQYF.

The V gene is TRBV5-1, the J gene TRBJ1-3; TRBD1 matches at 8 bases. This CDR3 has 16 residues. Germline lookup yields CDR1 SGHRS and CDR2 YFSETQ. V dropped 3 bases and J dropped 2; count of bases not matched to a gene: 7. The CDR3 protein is CASSWGQDGPGNTIYF. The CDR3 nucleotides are TGCGCCAGCAGCTGGGGACAGGACGGGCCTGGAAACACCATATATTTT.

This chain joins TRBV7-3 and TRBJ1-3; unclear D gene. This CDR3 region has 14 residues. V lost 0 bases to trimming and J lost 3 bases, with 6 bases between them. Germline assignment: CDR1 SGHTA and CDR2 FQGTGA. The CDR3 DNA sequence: TGTGCCAGCAGCTTAACGGCAAGTGGAAACACCATATATTTT. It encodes CASSLTASGNTIYF.

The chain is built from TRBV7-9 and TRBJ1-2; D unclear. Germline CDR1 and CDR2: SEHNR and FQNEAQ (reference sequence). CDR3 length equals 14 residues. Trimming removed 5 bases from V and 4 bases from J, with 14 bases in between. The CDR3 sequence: CASSPREGPYGYTF. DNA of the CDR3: TGTGCCAGCAGCCCTCGGGAAGGCCCCTATGGCTACACCTTC.

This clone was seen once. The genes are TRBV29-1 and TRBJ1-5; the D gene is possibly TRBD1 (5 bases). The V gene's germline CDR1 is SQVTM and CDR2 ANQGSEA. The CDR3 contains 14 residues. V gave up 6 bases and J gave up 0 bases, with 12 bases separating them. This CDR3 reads CSVQVENSNQPQHF. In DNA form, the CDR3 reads TGCAGCGTACAGGTCGAGAATAGCAATCAGCCCCAGCATTTT.

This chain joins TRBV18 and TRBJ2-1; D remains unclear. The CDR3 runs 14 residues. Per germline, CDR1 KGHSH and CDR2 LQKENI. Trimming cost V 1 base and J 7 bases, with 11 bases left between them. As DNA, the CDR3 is TGTGCCAGCTCACCACAGCAGGTTGGGAATGAGCAGTTCTTC. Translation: CASSPQQVGNEQFF.

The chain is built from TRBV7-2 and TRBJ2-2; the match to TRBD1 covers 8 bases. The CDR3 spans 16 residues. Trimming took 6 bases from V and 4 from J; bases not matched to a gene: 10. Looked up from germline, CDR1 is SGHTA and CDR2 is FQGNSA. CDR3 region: CASRESQGAGTGELFF. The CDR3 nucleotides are TGTGCCAGCAGAGAAAGCCAGGGGGCCGGCACCGGGGAGCTGTTTTTT.

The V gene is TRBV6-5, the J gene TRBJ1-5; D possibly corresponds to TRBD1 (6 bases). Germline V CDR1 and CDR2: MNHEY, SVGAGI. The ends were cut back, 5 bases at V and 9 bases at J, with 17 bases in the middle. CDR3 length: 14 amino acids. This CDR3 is CASSPGDLWAPQHF. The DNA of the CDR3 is TGTGCCAGCAGTCCAGGGGACCTTTGGGCGCCCCAGCATTTT.

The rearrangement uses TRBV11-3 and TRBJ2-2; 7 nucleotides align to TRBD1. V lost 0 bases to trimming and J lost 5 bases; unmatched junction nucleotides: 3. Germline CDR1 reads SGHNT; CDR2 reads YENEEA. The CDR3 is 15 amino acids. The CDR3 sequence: CASSLEGGRTGELFF. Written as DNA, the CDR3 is TGTGCCAGCAGCTTAGAAGGGGGCAGAACCGGGGAGCTGTTTTTT.

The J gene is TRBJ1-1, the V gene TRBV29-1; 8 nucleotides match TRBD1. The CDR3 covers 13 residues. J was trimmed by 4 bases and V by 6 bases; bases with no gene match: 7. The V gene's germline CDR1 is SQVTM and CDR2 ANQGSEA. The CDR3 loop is CSVSGGEITEAFF. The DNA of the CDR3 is TGCAGCGTCTCAGGGGGCGAGATCACTGAAGCTTTCTTT.

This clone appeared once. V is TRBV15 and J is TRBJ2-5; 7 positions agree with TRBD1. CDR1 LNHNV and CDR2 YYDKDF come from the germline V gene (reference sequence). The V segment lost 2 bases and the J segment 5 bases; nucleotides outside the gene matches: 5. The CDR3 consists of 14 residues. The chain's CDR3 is CATSRTGDRETQYF. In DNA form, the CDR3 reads TGTGCCACCAGCAGAACAGGGGACCGGGAGACCCAGTACTTC.

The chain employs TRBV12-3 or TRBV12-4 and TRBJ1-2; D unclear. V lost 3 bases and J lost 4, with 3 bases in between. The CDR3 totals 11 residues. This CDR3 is CASSFRYGYTF. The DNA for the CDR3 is TGTGCCAGCAGTTTCCGCTATGGCTACACCTTC.

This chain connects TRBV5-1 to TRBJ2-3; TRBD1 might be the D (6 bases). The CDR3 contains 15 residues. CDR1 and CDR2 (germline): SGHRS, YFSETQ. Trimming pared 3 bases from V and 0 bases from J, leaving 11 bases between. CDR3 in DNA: TGCGCCAGCAGCTCATCCGGGACAAGCACAGATACGCAGTATTTT. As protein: CASSSSGTSTDTQYF.

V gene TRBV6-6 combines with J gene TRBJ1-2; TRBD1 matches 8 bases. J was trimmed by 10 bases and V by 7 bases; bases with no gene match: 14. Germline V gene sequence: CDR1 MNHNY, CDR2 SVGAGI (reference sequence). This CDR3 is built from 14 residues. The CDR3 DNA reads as TGTGCCAGCAAGGGGACGACAGGGGCGATTCTCTACACCTTC. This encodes CASKGTTGAILYTF.

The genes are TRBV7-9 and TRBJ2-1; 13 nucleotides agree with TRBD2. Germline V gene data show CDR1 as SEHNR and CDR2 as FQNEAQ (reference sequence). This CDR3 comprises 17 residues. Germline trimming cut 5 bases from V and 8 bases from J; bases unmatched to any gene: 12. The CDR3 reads CASSKATGTSGEDEQFF. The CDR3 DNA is TGTGCCAGCAGCAAGGCAACCGGGACTAGCGGGGAAGATGAGCAGTTCTTC.

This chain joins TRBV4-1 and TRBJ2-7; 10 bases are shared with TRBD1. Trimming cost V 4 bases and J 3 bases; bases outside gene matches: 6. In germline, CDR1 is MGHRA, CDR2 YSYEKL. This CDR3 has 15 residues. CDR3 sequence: CASSRAGTGVYEQYF. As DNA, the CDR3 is TGCGCCAGCAGCCGGGCCGGGACAGGGGTCTACGAGCAGTACTTC.

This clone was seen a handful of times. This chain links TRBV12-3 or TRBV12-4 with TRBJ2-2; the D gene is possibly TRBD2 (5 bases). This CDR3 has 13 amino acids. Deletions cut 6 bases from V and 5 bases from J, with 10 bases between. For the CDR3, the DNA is TGTGCCAGCAGGGGAACGGGGACCGGGGAGCTGTTTTTT. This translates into CASRGTGTGELFF.

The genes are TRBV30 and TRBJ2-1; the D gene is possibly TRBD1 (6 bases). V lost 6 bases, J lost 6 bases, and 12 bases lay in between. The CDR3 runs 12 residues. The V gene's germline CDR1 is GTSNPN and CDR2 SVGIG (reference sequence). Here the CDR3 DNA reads TGTGCCTGCCGGGACATTTCCAATGAGCAGTTCTTC. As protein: CACRDISNEQFF.

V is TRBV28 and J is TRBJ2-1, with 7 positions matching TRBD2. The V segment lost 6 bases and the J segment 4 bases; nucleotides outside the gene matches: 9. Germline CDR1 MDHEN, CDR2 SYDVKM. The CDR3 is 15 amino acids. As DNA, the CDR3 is TGTGCCAGCAGCCCGAGAGCGGGGCAATACAATGAGCAGTTCTTC. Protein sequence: CASSPRAGQYNEQFF.

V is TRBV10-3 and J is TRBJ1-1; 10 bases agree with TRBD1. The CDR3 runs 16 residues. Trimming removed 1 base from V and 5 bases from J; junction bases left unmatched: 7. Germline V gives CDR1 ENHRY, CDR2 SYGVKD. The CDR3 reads CAISELGTGAGTEAFF. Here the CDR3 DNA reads TGTGCCATCAGTGAGTTGGGGACAGGGGCTGGAACTGAAGCTTTCTTT.

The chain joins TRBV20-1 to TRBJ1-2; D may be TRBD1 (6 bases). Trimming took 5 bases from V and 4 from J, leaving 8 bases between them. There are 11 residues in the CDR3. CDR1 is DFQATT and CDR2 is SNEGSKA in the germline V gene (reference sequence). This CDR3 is CSAPGVYGYTF. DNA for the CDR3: TGCAGTGCTCCAGGGGTCTATGGCTACACCTTC.

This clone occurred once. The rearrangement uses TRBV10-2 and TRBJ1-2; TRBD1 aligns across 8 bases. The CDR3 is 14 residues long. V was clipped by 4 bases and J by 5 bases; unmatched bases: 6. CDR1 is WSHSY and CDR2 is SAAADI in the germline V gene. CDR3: CASSAGGRSYGYTF. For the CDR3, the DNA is TGCGCCAGCAGTGCAGGGGGCCGCTCTTATGGCTACACCTTC.

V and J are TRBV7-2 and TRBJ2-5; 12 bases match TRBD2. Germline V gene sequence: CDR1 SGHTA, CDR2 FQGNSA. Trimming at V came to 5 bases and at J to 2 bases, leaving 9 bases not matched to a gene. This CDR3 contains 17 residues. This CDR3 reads CASSLRTSGGPQETQYF. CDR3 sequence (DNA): TGTGCCAGCAGCCTCAGAACTAGCGGGGGGCCTCAAGAGACCCAGTACTTC.

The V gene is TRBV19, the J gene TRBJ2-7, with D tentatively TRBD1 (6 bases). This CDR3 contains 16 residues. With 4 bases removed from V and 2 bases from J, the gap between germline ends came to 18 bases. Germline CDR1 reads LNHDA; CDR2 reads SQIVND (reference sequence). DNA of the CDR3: TGTGCCAGTAGTACCGACGACAGTGGACAGACCTACGAGCAGTACTTC. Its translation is CASSTDDSGQTYEQYF.

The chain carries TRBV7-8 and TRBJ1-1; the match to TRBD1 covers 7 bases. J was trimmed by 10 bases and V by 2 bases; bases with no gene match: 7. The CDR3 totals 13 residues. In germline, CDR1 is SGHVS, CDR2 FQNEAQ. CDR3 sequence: CASSLNLQGRAFF. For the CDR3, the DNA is TGTGCCAGCAGCTTAAATCTACAGGGGCGAGCTTTCTTT.

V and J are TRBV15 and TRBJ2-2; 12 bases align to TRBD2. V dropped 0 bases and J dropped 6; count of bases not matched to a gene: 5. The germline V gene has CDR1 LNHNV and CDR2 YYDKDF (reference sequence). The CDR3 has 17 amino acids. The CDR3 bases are TGTGCCACCAGCAGAGAGGGGCTAGCGGGGGGGCCCGGGGAGCTGTTTTTT. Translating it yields CATSREGLAGGPGELFF.

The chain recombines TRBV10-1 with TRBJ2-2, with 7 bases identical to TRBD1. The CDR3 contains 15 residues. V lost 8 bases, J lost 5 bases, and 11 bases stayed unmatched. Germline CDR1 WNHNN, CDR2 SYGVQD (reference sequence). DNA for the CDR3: TGCGCCAGCCCCCCCGACAGGGCCGGGACCGGGGAGCTGTTTTTT. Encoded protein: CASPPDRAGTGELFF.

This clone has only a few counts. CDR3: CASSPLQGRSPLHF. CDR3 nucleotide sequence: TGTGCCAGCAGTCCATTACAGGGAAGGTCACCCCTCCACTTT. This chain joins TRBV7-2 and TRBJ1-6, with TRBD1 as a possible D gene (6 bases). V lost 6 bases and J 10 bases, leaving 16 bases between the germline ends. The CDR3 is 14 residues long. Germline lookup yields CDR1 SGHTA and CDR2 FQGNSA. Based on the CDR3 plus reference TRBV7-2 and TRBJ1-6, the full variable domain is GAGVSQSPSNKVTEKGKDVELRCDPISGHTALYWYRQSLGQGLEFLIYFQGNSAPDKSGLPSDRFSAERTGGSVSTLTIQRTQQEDSAVYLCASSPLQGRSPLHFGNGTRLTVT.

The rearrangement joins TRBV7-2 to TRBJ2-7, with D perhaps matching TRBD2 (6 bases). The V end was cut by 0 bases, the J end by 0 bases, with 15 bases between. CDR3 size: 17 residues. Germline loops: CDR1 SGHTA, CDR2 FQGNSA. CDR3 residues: CASSLAGRRESSYEQYF. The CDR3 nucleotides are TGTGCCAGCAGCTTAGCCGGTAGGAGGGAGAGCTCCTACGAGCAGTACTTC.